Following are 12 T cell receptor beta chains from one sample sequenced in a study of technical replicates of blood from several donors. Assay used: immunoSEQ multiplex PCR; TCRdb lists only in-frame clones, some missing. The sample lists about 95,000 clones; roughly 95% were seen once. The sequenced sample consisted of T cells isolated from PBMCs. These receptor sequences come from a human donor in good health.

The chain recombines TRBV12-5 with TRBJ2-2; 10 nucleotides match TRBD2. The CDR3 runs 17 residues. V lost 1 base and J lost 2; bases outside the gene matches: 4. Germline loops: CDR1 LGHNT, CDR2 FRNRAP. This CDR3 is CASGLALAGVNTGELFF. The CDR3 DNA follows: TGTGCTAGTGGTTTGGCTCTAGCGGGAGTAAACACCGGGGAGCTGTTTTTT.

The chain has TRBV2 and TRBJ1-5; D is unresolved. Trimming took off 2 bases at V and 4 bases at J, with 9 bases between the two ends. The germline V gene encodes CDR1 SNHLY and CDR2 FYNNEI. The CDR3 runs 14 residues. In DNA form, the CDR3 reads TGTGCCAGCAGTGAACCCCCGGGGAATCAGCCCCAGCATTTT. Its protein product is CASSEPPGNQPQHF.

In DNA, the CDR3 is TGCGCCAGCAGCCAGCGGGCGACAGGGGATGTTCGCACTGAAGCTTTCTTT. Amino acids: CASSQRATGDVRTEAFF. The chain has TRBV4-1 and TRBJ1-1, with TRBD1 matching 8 bases. J lost 4 bases, V lost 3 bases, and 13 bases had no gene match. Germline V lookup: CDR1 MGHRA, CDR2 YSYEKL. The CDR3 contains 17 residues.

V gene TRBV2 combines with J gene TRBJ2-1, with D unresolved. The CDR3 has 12 residues. CDR1 is SNHLY and CDR2 is FYNNEI in the germline V gene. V dropped 5 bases and J dropped 8 bases, with 10 bases sitting between them. CDR3 amino acids: CASSPNYYEQFF. CDR3 DNA: TGTGCCAGCAGTCCCAATTACTATGAGCAGTTCTTC.

The chain joins TRBV27 to TRBJ2-2; D remains ambiguous. CDR3 length: 16 amino acids. CDR1 and CDR2 (germline): MNHEY, SMNVEV (reference sequence). The V end lost 2 bases, the J end lost 1 base, and 11 bases lay between the germline ends. The CDR3 loop reads CASSLLTSMNTGELFF. Here the CDR3 DNA reads TGTGCCAGCAGTTTACTGACAAGTATGAACACCGGGGAGCTGTTTTTT.

The chain employs TRBV11-2 and TRBJ2-7, with TRBD2 matching over 8 bases. CDR3 length equals 15 residues. Germline trimming cut 0 bases from V and 0 bases from J; bases unmatched to any gene: 1. Germline V gives CDR1 SGHAT, CDR2 FQNNGV. The DNA for the CDR3 is TGTGCCAGCAGCTTAGACAGCGGGGGCTCCTACGAGCAGTACTTC. Its translation is CASSLDSGGSYEQYF. Combining the CDR3 with reference TRBV11-2 and TRBJ2-7 gives the whole variable domain EAGVAQSPRYKIIEKRQSVAFWCNPISGHATLYWYQQILGQGPKLLIQFQNNGVVDDSQLPKDRFSAERLKGVDSTLKIQPAKLEDSAVYLCASSLDSGGSYEQYFGPGTRLTVT.

This chain connects TRBV9 to TRBJ2-7; 13 bases are shared with TRBD2. Germline CDR1 and CDR2: SGDLS and YYNGEE. The CDR3 has 16 amino acids. J was trimmed by 4 bases and V by 4 bases; bases with no gene match: 8. Written as DNA, the CDR3 is TGTGCCAGCAGCTTCGGACTAGCGGGAGTGGTTTACGAGCAGTACTTC. It specifies CASSFGLAGVVYEQYF.

This sequence joins TRBV4-3 and TRBJ2-3; a possible D gene is TRBD2 (5 bases). The CDR3 runs to 17 residues. The V end lost 4 bases, the J end lost 3 bases, and 20 bases lay between the germline ends. Per the germline V gene, CDR1 is LGHNA and CDR2 is YSLEER. CDR3 bases: TGCGCCAGCAGCCTAACGAGCGGCCCAGGTCGTACAGATACGCAGTATTTT. Translated, it gives CASSLTSGPGRTDTQYF.

V gene TRBV7-2 combines with J gene TRBJ2-4; possible D gene TRBD2, 6 bases. V was clipped by 0 bases and J by 2 bases, with 8 bases between them. Germline CDR1 SGHTA, CDR2 FQGNSA. The CDR3 covers 15 residues. The CDR3 sequence: CASSLAGGSKNIQYF. The CDR3 nucleotides are TGTGCCAGCAGCTTAGCGGGAGGCTCCAAAAACATTCAGTACTTC.

The V gene is TRBV7-9, the J gene TRBJ2-1, with 12 positions matching TRBD1. V was pared by 10 bases and J by 8 bases, with 9 bases of the junction left unmatched. Looked up from germline, CDR1 is SEHNR and CDR2 is FQNEAQ (reference sequence). CDR3 length equals 14 residues. The CDR3 reads CATLAGTGGDEQFF. The CDR3 coding sequence is TGTGCCACCTTGGCCGGGACAGGGGGCGATGAGCAGTTCTTC. Full variable domain (outside the CDR3, taken from reference TRBV7-9 and TRBJ2-1): DTGVSQNPRHKITKRGQNVTFRCDPISEHNRLYWYRQTLGQGPEFLTYFQNEAQLEKSRLLSDRFSAERPKGSFSTLEIQRTEQGDSAMYLCATLAGTGGDEQFFGPGTRLTVL.

This chain uses TRBV4-3 with TRBJ1-2; D is unresolved. Germline V gene sequence: CDR1 LGHNA, CDR2 YSLEER. The V and J ends lost 1 base and 0 bases respectively, with 6 bases between them. The CDR3 spans 14 residues. This CDR3 reads CASSQASANYGYTF. As DNA, the CDR3 is TGCGCCAGCAGCCAAGCATCGGCTAACTATGGCTACACCTTC.

This sequence joins TRBV27 and TRBJ2-7, with 9 bases aligning to TRBD1. Trimming cost V 6 bases and J 0 bases; bases outside gene matches: 6. CDR3 length: 15 residues. Germline V gene sequence: CDR1 MNHEY, CDR2 SMNVEV (reference sequence). CDR3 sequence reads: CASRDRGLSSYEQYF. The CDR3 region has the DNA TGTGCCAGCAGGGACAGGGGTCTCAGCTCCTACGAGCAGTACTTC.